This record covers a single T cell receptor beta chain. This sample is drawn from a study of blood T cell repertoires in COVID-19. Study-level information: Researchers got acute and convalescent COVID-19 samples from the United States, Italy and Spain. PBMCs, B-cell-depleted T cells, or T cells provided the cDNA or gDNA that made up the material.

Source study methods: Reference gene primers were amplified, and this amplification served to estimate nucleated cell counts. Only in-frame clones appear in the TCRdb table, and some are missing; sequencing was by immunoSEQ multiplex PCR. V and J calls and clone size are as listed in that table; D and trimming were resolved from the DNA. The sample has about 50,000 clones, 65% to 90% seen once; the top ten hold roughly 10%. The J segment lost 2 bases and the V segment lost 4 bases, leaving 7 bases of the junction unmatched. The V gene's germline CDR1 is LGHDT and CDR2 YNNKEL (reference sequence). The CDR3 is 16 amino acids.

The sequence was collected from a human donor in a cohort sampled during active COVID-19. The chain joins TRBV3-1 (or the pseudogene TRBV3-2) to TRBJ2-7, with 11 bases identical to TRBD2. Sample: peripheral blood. CDR3 sequence: CASSRQGTSGPYEQYF. The CDR3 bases are TGTGCCAGCAGCCGCCAGGGGACTAGCGGCCCCTACGAGCAGTACTTC.